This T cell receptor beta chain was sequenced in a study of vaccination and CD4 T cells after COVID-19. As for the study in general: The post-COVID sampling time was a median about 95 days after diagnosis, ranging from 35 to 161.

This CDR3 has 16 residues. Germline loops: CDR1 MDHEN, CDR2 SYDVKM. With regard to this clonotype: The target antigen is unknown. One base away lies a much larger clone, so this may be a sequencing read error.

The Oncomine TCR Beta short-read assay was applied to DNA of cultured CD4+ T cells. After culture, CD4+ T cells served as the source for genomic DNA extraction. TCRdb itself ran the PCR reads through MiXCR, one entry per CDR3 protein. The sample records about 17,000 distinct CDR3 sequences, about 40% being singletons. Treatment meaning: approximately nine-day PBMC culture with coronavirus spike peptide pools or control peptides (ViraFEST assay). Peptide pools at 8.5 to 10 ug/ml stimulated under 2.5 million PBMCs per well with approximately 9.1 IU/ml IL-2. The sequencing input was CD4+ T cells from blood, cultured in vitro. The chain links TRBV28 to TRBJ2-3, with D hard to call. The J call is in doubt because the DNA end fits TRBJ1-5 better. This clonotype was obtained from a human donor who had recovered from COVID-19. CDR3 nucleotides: TGTGCCAGCAGGCTGGCTAGCGGCATGTCCACAGATACGCAGCATTTT. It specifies CASRLASGMSTDTQHF.